This T cell receptor (beta chain) was sequenced for a study of blood T cell repertoires in COVID-19. Looking at the study overall: COVID-19 samples collected from the United States, Italy and Spain covered acute and convalescent phases. In each case, the material was cDNA or gDNA derived from T cells, B-cell-depleted T cells, or PBMCs.

The V gene lost 6 bases and the J gene lost 0 bases, with 11 bases spanning the gap. This CDR3 has 15 residues. Germline CDR1 and CDR2: MNHEY and SVGEGT. This clone has a single count. Study processing details: Scientists estimated how many nucleated cells there were by amplifying reference gene primers. Generated by immunoSEQ multiplex PCR, the TCRdb table keeps only in-frame clones and is missing some. From that table come the V and J calls and clone size; the DNA was used to work out D and trimming. The table includes more than 150,000 clones, roughly nine tenths detected once. V and J are TRBV6-2 or TRBV6-3 and TRBJ2-2, with unresolved D. This clonotype originated in a man between 65 and 80 years old with active or convalescent COVID-19. The sequenced material came from peripheral blood. Written as DNA, the CDR3 is TGTGCCAGCAGCCCCACGGAGTCGAACACCGGGGAGCTGTTTTTT. This gives the protein CASSPTESNTGELFF.